This T cell receptor beta chain was obtained from a study of T-cell reconstitution after alpha-beta-depleted transplantation in children (dated by TCRdb to the mid-2010s). As for the study more broadly: Using TCR repertoire profiling, the study followed T-cell immune reconstitution in a quantitative way in children after TCRalphabeta/CD19-depleted allogeneic hematopoietic cell transplantation.

The library was obtained by PCR. Sequencer: Illumina HiSeq 2500. To normalize quantification of the TCRbeta repertoire, the TCR libraries were built with molecular barcoding that relied on unique molecular identifiers. TCRdb reran the public reads through fastp at Q25 and MiXCR, keeping productive beta chains. Rows with one shared CDR3 protein collapse into an entry with the most common genes and DNA. This sample comprises a few hundred thousand distinct CDR3 sequences, 9.5% to 15% of them detected only once. The top ten clonotypes cover over 5.5% of the sample. Deletion took 6 bases off V and 7 bases off J, with a span of 16 bases between the germline ends. The CDR3 sequence holds 14 residues, the cysteine and phenylalanine included. Left in the record is the CDR3 DNA by itself, 42 bases read in frame from the first base. The germline V gene sets CDR1 to SGHAT and CDR2 to FQNNGV. In this sample, this clonotype turned up many times. There is no known antigen for this receptor. There are no base qualities to consult, and no much larger clone falls within one base.

This sequence was found in a human donor who donated a stem cell graft to a child with combined immunodeficiency. The chain is assembled from TRBV11-2 and TRBJ2-1; TRBD2 could be the D gene, as 5 bases match. This specimen was PBMCs from the stem cell graft donor, taken from the stem cell graft. The CDR3 here reads CASSSAGNRNEQFF. The DNA is TGTGCCAGCAGTTCGGCCGGGAACCGGAATGAGCAGTTCTTC. Here the CDR3 is joined to the reference TRBV11-2 and TRBJ2-1 genes, and the full variable domain is: EAGVAQSPRYKIIEKRQSVAFWCNPISGHATLYWYQQILGQGPKLLIQFQNNGVVDDSQLPKDRFSAERLKGVDSTLKIQPAKLEDSAVYLCASSSAGNRNEQFFGPGTRLTVL.